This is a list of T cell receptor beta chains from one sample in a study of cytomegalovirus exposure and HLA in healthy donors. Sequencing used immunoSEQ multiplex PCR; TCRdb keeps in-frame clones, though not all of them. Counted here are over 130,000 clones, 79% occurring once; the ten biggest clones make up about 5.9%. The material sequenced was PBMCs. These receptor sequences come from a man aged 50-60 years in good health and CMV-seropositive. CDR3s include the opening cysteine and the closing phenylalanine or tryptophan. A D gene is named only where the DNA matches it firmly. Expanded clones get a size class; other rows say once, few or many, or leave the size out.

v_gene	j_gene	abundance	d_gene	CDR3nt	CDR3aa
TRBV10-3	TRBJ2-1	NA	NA	TGTGCCATCAGCACACAGGTAAACTACAATGAGCAGTTCTTC	CAISTQVNYNEQFF
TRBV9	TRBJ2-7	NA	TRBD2	TGTGCCAGCAGCCGGCCGGGGACTAGCGGCGACGAGCAGTACTTC	CASSRPGTSGDEQYF
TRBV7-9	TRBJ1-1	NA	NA	TGTGCCAGCAGCTTACTGGGCAGAAAGAACACTGAAGCTTTCTTT	CASSLLGRKNTEAFF
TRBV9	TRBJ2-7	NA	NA	TGTGCCAGCAGCGTAGCCGAGGGCGAGCAGTACTTC	CASSVAEGEQYF
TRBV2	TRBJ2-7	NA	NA	TGTGCCAGCAGTGATCACTCCTACGAGCAGTACTTC	CASSDHSYEQYF
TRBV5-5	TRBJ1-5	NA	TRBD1	TGTGCCAGCAGCTTGAAGGGACAGGGTAGCAATCAGCCCCAGCATTTT	CASSLKGQGSNQPQHF
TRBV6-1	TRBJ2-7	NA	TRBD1	TGTGCCTCCGAACCGGGACAGGGAGACGAGCAGTACTTC	CASEPGQGDEQYF
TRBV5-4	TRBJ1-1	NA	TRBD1	TGTGCCAGCAGCTTGTCCGGGACAGGGGTAAGAGCTTTCTTT	CASSLSGTGVRAFF
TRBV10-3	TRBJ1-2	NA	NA	TGTGCCTCCGGCCAGGGGCGCCGGGACTATGGCTACACCTTC	CASGQGRRDYGYTF
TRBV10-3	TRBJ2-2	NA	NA	TGTGCCATCAGTGCAGGGGGGCCCGTTAACACCGGGGAGCTGTTTTTT	CAISAGGPVNTGELFF
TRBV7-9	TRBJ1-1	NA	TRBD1	TGTGCCAGCAGCCTGGGACAGGTTCTAACTGAAGCTTTCTTT	CASSLGQVLTEAFF
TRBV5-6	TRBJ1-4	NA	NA	TGTGCCAGCAGCCGCCCCCCGGGGGTAGCAACTAATGAAAAACTGTTTTTT	CASSRPPGVATNEKLFF
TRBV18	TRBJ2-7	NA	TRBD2	TGTGCCAGCTCACCAGGGGCTAGCGGGTCCTACGAGCAGTACTTC	CASSPGASGSYEQYF
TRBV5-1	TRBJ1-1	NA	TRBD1	TGCGCCAGCAGCCCAGGGGGATCGGGAACTGAAGCTTTCTTT	CASSPGGSGTEAFF
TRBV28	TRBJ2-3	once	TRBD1	TGTGCCAGCAGTTTCCCGGGACAGGGCACAGATACGCAGTATTTT	CASSFPGQGTDTQYF
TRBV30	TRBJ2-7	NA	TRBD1	TGTGCCTGGAGCCAAGGACAGGGGTCCTACGAGCAGTACTTC	CAWSQGQGSYEQYF
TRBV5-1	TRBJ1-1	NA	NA	TGCGCCAGCACCGCCGGAACAGTTGCCACTGAAGCTTTCTTT	CASTAGTVATEAFF
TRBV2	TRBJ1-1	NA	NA	TGTGCCAGCAGTATCAGGGAGAACACTGAAGCTTTCTTT	CASSIRENTEAFF
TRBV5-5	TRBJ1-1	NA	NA	TGTGCCAGCAGCCCAGGTTCAGGGCGACCAGAGAACACTGAAGCTTTCTTT	CASSPGSGRPENTEAFF
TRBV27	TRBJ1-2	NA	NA	TGTGCCAGCAGTCCCAGGACAGAGGGCTATGGCTACACCTTC	CASSPRTEGYGYTF